Following are 11 T cell receptor beta chains from one sample sequenced in a study of regulatory T cells in long-lasting Graves disease. Noted time point: newly diagnosed GD, antithyroid drugs for less than 3 months. PBMC-derived RNA was used for the TCR library. Library construction for TCR beta used iRepertoire HTBI primers and Arm-PCR of CDR3 regions. TCRdb analysed the multiplex PCR reads with MiXCR anew, one entry per CDR3 protein. Of 450,000 to 600,000 distinct CDR3 sequences detected, approximately 15% appear once; the ten largest clones hold roughly 10%. The same sample was also studied in work on T cells in Graves' hyperthyroidism and ophthalmopathy.

This specimen was peripheral blood mononuclear cells (PBMCs), taken at new diagnosis, from a patient treated with antithyroid drugs. The receptor source for this set is a man aged 25-45 years with Graves disease.

With regard to this clonotype: Since a much larger clone is just one base distant, this may be a read error. The genes are TRBV5-1 and TRBJ2-3, with TRBD2 matching over 15 bases. The germline gives CDR1 SGHRS, CDR2 YFSETQ. This CDR3 comprises 15 residues. V dropped 3 bases and J dropped 5; count of bases not matched to a gene: 1. The CDR3 sequence is CASSWGLAGGDTQYF. For the CDR3, the DNA is TGCGCCAGCAGCTGGGGACTAGCGGGAGGAGATACGCAGTATTTT.

In this sample, this clonotype turned up many times. The gene calls are TRBV28 and TRBJ2-7; D possibly corresponds to TRBD2 (6 bases). Trimming removed 7 bases from V and 1 base from J, with 17 bases in between. Germline assignment: CDR1 MDHEN and CDR2 SYDVKM. The CDR3 extends over 15 amino acids. CDR3 region: CASIPRGSVSYEQYF. CDR3 bases: TGTGCCAGCATCCCCCGGGGGAGCGTTTCCTACGAGCAGTACTTC. The entire variable domain, with the rest obtained from reference TRBV28 and TRBJ2-7, is as follows: DVKVTQSSRYLVKRTGEKVFLECVQDMDHENMFWYRQDPGLGLRLIYFSYDVKMKEKGDIPEGYSVSREKKERFSLILESASTNQTSMYLCASIPRGSVSYEQYFGPGTRLTVT.

For this clonotype: One junction end disagrees with the germline gene, perhaps due to a read error. The chain is built from TRBV5-1 and TRBJ2-7, with 9 positions matching TRBD1. Germline CDR1 is SGHRS and CDR2 is YFSETQ. The CDR3 contains 16 residues. The CDR3 bases are TGCGCCAGCAGCTTGGTACCGGGACAGGGTTCCTACGAGCAGCACTTC. It specifies CASSLVPGQGSYEQHF.

This clonotype has only a few counts. The V and J genes are TRBV2 and TRBJ1-6, with 8 bases that match TRBD1. After removal of 6 bases from V and 8 bases from J, the junction contained 9 bases not matched to a gene. This CDR3 is built from 15 residues. The germline CDR1 and CDR2 sequences are SNHLY and FYNNEI. This chain's CDR3 is CASRTRTGRDSPLHF. The CDR3 DNA sequence: TGTGCCAGCAGGACCCGGACAGGGAGGGATTCACCCCTCCACTTT.

The chain is built from TRBV24-1 and TRBJ2-1; TRBD2 matches 10 bases. The CDR3 extends over 16 amino acids. Germline V lookup: CDR1 KGHDR, CDR2 SFDVKD. V shed 4 bases and J 2 bases; nucleotides not matched to a gene: 4. The DNA of the CDR3 is TGTGCCACCAGTGACGGACTAGCGGCCGCCTACAATGAGCAGTTCTTC. This translates into CATSDGLAAAYNEQFF.

The CDR3 DNA reads as TGTGCCAGCAGCCAAGTGAAGCTGTTCTCCTACAATGAGCAGTTCTTC. As protein: CASSQVKLFSYNEQFF. The gene calls are TRBV3-1 and TRBJ2-1; the D is unclear. This CDR3 contains 16 residues. V was pared by 1 base and J by 0 bases, with 10 bases between. CDR1 is LGHDT, CDR2 YNNKEL, per germline (reference sequence).

There are many counts of this clonotype. The CDR3 here is CASSKQGYGTYEQYF. The CDR3, as DNA: TGTGCCAGCAGTAAACAGGGATACGGCACTTACGAGCAGTACTTC. J is TRBJ2-7 and V is TRBV25-1, with D maybe TRBD1 (6 bases). The germline gives CDR1 MGHDK, CDR2 SYGVNS. The V and J ends lost 5 bases and 4 bases respectively, with 18 bases between them. The CDR3 runs to 15 residues.

This clonotype was found many times. This chain uses TRBV6-1 with TRBJ1-2; TRBD1 agrees at 10 bases. J gave up 2 bases and V 5 bases, and 5 bases lay outside the gene matches. The germline CDR1 and CDR2 sequences are MNHNS and SASEGT. This CDR3 is built from 15 residues. CDR3 sequence (DNA): TGTGCCAGCAGTCCCTCGGGACAGGGGAACTATGGCTACACCTTC. Its translation: CASSPSGQGNYGYTF.

Notes on this clonotype: A much larger clone differs from this one at a single base, so this may be a read error. Without the conserved terminal phenylalanine or tryptophan, this CDR3 likely stems from a read error. The CDR3 nucleotides are TGTGCCAGCAGCAATAGCGGGAGGGCCTACAATGAGCAGTTCCTC. It is translated as CASSNSGRAYNEQFL. V and J are TRBV11-1 and TRBJ2-1, with 11 bases lining up with TRBD2. This CDR3 has 15 residues. Trimming removed 5 bases from V and 2 bases from J; junction bases left unmatched: 2. CDR1 is SGHAT, CDR2 FQDESV, per germline (reference sequence).

This clonotype was found a few times. The V gene is TRBV20-1, the J gene TRBJ2-1; TRBD2 aligns across 10 bases. There are 16 residues in the CDR3. After removal of 0 bases from V and 9 bases from J, the junction contained 11 bases not matched to a gene. CDR1 and CDR2 (germline): DFQATT, SNEGSKA (reference sequence). The CDR3 DNA reads TGCAGTGCTAGAGATCCCCTAGCGGGAGACGGTAGTGAGCAGTTCTTC. It encodes CSARDPLAGDGSEQFF.

The V gene is TRBV5-4, the J gene TRBJ2-5; 8 positions agree with TRBD1. This CDR3 has 15 amino acids. V shed 4 bases and J 4 bases; nucleotides not matched to a gene: 9. CDR1 is SGHNT, CDR2 YYREEE, per germline (reference sequence). CDR3 nucleotide sequence: TGTGCCAGCAGCGGAGTAGGACAGGGCGGAGAGACCCAGTACTTC. Protein: CASSGVGQGGETQYF.